These 20 T cell receptor beta chains share one sample of origin, sequenced in a study of T cell responses to AZD1222 COVID-19 vaccine (dated by TCRdb to about 2021). This specimen's time point label, interpreted: about 28 days (+/-7) after the second vaccine dose. The library relied on the immunoSEQ multiplex PCR assay. Held by TCRdb, this immuneACCESS table contains in-frame sequences only and omits some clones. Under half of the omission traces to an unresolved V gene where checked; the cause of the rest is unknown. The sample profile shows roughly 24,000 clones; around 90% of them were found once. Approximately 2.6% of the sample is taken by the ten largest. The material was peripheral blood, obtained 28 days after the second AZD1222 dose. Receptors originate from an adult who received the AZD1222 COVID-19 vaccine.

The chain uses TRBV4-1 and TRBJ1-4; 9 bases agree with TRBD1. Per the germline V gene, CDR1 is MGHRA and CDR2 is YSYEKL. The CDR3 runs to 15 residues. Losses at the gene ends were 4 bases for V and 7 bases for J; bases not matched to a gene: 7. CDR3 coding DNA: TGCGCCAGCAGCCCGATACGGGACAGGGTTGAAAAACTGTTTTTT. The encoded protein is CASSPIRDRVEKLFF.

This clone was observed a single time. The chain is built from TRBV5-1 and TRBJ2-3; 7 bases fit TRBD1. The V and J ends lost 4 bases and 2 bases, in that order; junction bases with no gene match: 7. Germline CDR1 reads SGHRS; CDR2 reads YFSETQ. The CDR3 length is 15 residues. The CDR3 DNA reads TGCGCCAGCAGCGGACAGGCTTCCGACACAGATACGCAGTATTTT. Its translation is CASSGQASDTDTQYF.

The gene calls are TRBV20-1 and TRBJ1-2; D uncertain. CDR1 is DFQATT and CDR2 is SNEGSKA in the germline V gene (reference sequence). The CDR3 runs 11 residues. Trimming pared 0 bases from V and 8 bases from J, leaving 7 bases between. The CDR3 sequence is CSARDYPGYTF. For the CDR3, the DNA is TGCAGTGCTAGAGATTATCCCGGCTACACCTTC.

The V and J genes are TRBV19 and TRBJ1-5; D not resolved. CDR1 is LNHDA, CDR2 SQIVND, per germline (reference sequence). There are 17 residues in the CDR3. Between the trimmed V and J ends, which lost 3 bases and 0 bases, there was a span of 15 bases. The CDR3: CASSMGSQSYSNQPQHF. The DNA of the CDR3 is TGTGCCAGTAGTATGGGCAGTCAAAGCTATAGCAATCAGCCCCAGCATTTT.

In DNA form, the CDR3 reads TGTGCCATCAGTGAGTCAGGTAGCGGGGGCCGCGATACGCAGTATTTT. Protein sequence: CAISESGSGGRDTQYF. V usage is TRBV10-3 and J usage is TRBJ2-3; 9 nucleotides agree with TRBD2. The germline CDR1 and CDR2 sequences are ENHRY and SYGVKD. The V segment lost 0 bases and the J segment 6 bases; nucleotides outside the gene matches: 7. This CDR3 is built from 16 residues.

The chain has TRBV5-1 and TRBJ2-3, with D possibly being TRBD2 (5 bases). V was pared by 0 bases and J by 0 bases, with 8 bases between. Germline CDR1 SGHRS, CDR2 YFSETQ. This CDR3 contains 15 residues. The CDR3 coding sequence is TGCGCCAGCAGCTTGGGACTAACTAGCACAGATACGCAGTATTTT. Protein: CASSLGLTSTDTQYF.

The chain employs TRBV4-1 and TRBJ2-1, with TRBD2 matching 15 bases. The CDR3 runs 16 residues. Germline V CDR1 and CDR2: MGHRA, YSYEKL. With 4 bases clipped from V and 9 bases from J, the junction kept 7 bases outside the gene matches. The CDR3 spells CASSRGLAGGVGEQFF. CDR3 bases: TGCGCCAGCAGCCGCGGACTAGCGGGGGGGGTGGGTGAGCAGTTCTTC.

J is TRBJ2-3 and V is TRBV20-1; 8 bases map to TRBD2. There are 17 residues in the CDR3. Germline-derived CDR1 and CDR2 are DFQATT and SNEGSKA (reference sequence). The V gene end was trimmed by 3 bases and the J gene end by 0 bases; junction bases not matched to a gene: 11. The chain's CDR3 is CSASSSGAWTSTDTQYF. The CDR3, as DNA: TGCAGTGCTAGTAGTAGCGGGGCATGGACTAGCACAGATACGCAGTATTTT.

Only one count was recorded for this clone. J is TRBJ2-5 and V is TRBV19, with TRBD2 as a possible D gene (5 bases). This CDR3 spans 12 amino acids. Trimming took 6 bases from V and 5 from J, leaving 10 bases between them. In germline, CDR1 is LNHDA, CDR2 SQIVND (reference sequence). The CDR3 protein is CASRQSGETQYF. The DNA of the CDR3 is TGTGCCAGTAGGCAGTCGGGGGAGACCCAGTACTTC.

V and J are TRBV19 and TRBJ1-1, with 8 positions matching TRBD1. The germline CDR1 and CDR2 sequences are LNHDA and SQIVND (reference sequence). This CDR3 is 15 amino acids long. V gave up 2 bases and J gave up 4 bases; unmatched junction bases: 6. The CDR3 loop is CASSIQGAKGTEAFF. CDR3 nucleotide sequence: TGTGCCAGTAGTATACAGGGGGCCAAGGGCACTGAAGCTTTCTTT.

The chain recombines TRBV2 with TRBJ1-2, with 7 bases matching TRBD1. The length of the CDR3 is 15 residues. Trimming cost V 2 bases and J 0 bases; bases outside gene matches: 3. Germline loops: CDR1 SNHLY, CDR2 FYNNEI. The CDR3 nucleotides read TGTGCCAGCAGTGAAAGGGGGCAACCTAACTATGGCTACACCTTC. Protein product: CASSERGQPNYGYTF.

The chain uses TRBV5-1 and TRBJ2-2, with D possibly TRBD2 on 5 matching bases. Germline values: CDR1 SGHRS, CDR2 YFSETQ. There are 13 residues in the CDR3. Trimming took off 2 bases at V and 7 bases at J, with 9 bases between the two ends. The CDR3 here is CASSFSGIGELFF. CDR3 nucleotides: TGCGCCAGCAGCTTCTCCGGGATCGGGGAGCTGTTTTTT. Based on the CDR3 plus reference TRBV5-1 and TRBJ2-2, the full variable domain is KAGVTQTPRYLIKTRGQQVTLSCSPISGHRSVSWYQQTPGQGLQFLFEYFSETQRNKGNFPGRFSGRQFSNSRSEMNVSTLELGDSALYLCASSFSGIGELFFGEGSRLTVL.

The chain employs TRBV4-1 and TRBJ1-2; D is uncertain. Germline V gives CDR1 MGHRA, CDR2 YSYEKL. V lost 3 bases and J 3 bases, leaving 8 bases between the germline ends. The CDR3 is 13 residues long. This CDR3 is CASSQTSDYGYTF. CDR3 sequence (DNA): TGCGCCAGCAGCCAGACTAGTGACTATGGCTACACCTTC.

This chain joins TRBV9 and TRBJ1-2; 10 positions agree with TRBD1. The CDR3 runs 15 residues. Germline lookup yields CDR1 SGDLS and CDR2 YYNGEE. V was clipped by 4 bases and J by 8 bases; unmatched bases: 11. The CDR3 nucleotides are TGTGCCAGCAGCCCCATGGGGACAGGGGTGGAGGGCTACACCTTC. Its protein is CASSPMGTGVEGYTF.

This clone showed up just once. Here the CDR3 reads CASSPGGGSGNTIYF. In nucleotides, the CDR3 is TGTGCCAGCTCACCAGGCGGGGGCTCTGGAAACACCATATATTTT. This sequence joins TRBV18 and TRBJ1-3; a possible D gene is TRBD1 (5 bases). The CDR3 spans 15 residues. Trimming removed 2 bases from V and 0 bases from J, with 8 bases in between. Germline-derived CDR1 and CDR2 are KGHSH and LQKENI.

The chain is built from TRBV6-5 and TRBJ1-5; D is unclear. The CDR3 totals 14 residues. V was shortened by 7 bases and J by 1 base, with 11 bases between the two germline ends. Germline CDR1 and CDR2: MNHEY and SVGAGI. The CDR3 DNA reads TGTGCCAGCATCCCCGACTTAAGCAATCAGCCCCAGCATTTT. Encoded protein: CASIPDLSNQPQHF.

V usage is TRBV4-3 and J usage is TRBJ1-2, with D unclear. The CDR3 runs to 14 residues. The germline V and J ends were trimmed by 3 bases and 3 bases, with 11 bases remaining between them. Per germline, CDR1 LGHNA and CDR2 YSLEER. The CDR3 reads CASSHADGDYGYTF. CDR3 bases: TGCGCCAGCAGCCACGCCGACGGGGACTATGGCTACACCTTC.

The chain links TRBV28 to TRBJ1-2; D gene uncertain. This CDR3 is built from 15 residues. V was clipped by 7 bases and J by 3 bases, with 18 bases between them. The germline gives CDR1 MDHEN, CDR2 SYDVKM. The CDR3 spells CASTQWGSTDYGYTF. The CDR3 DNA reads TGTGCCAGCACGCAGTGGGGATCCACCGACTATGGCTACACCTTC.

The genes are TRBV2 and TRBJ2-1; D tentatively fits TRBD1 or TRBD2 (5 bases each). The CDR3 extends over 14 amino acids. Germline-derived CDR1 and CDR2 are SNHLY and FYNNEI. The V end lost 5 bases, the J end lost 6 bases, and 14 bases lay between the germline ends. CDR3 sequence: CASSRLGEFNEQFF. CDR3 coding DNA: TGTGCCAGCAGTCGGTTAGGGGAGTTCAATGAGCAGTTCTTC.

The genes are TRBV7-9 and TRBJ2-3; D unclear. Germline V lookup: CDR1 SEHNR, CDR2 FQNEAQ (reference sequence). Trimming pared 3 bases from V and 4 bases from J, leaving 8 bases between. The CDR3 extends over 13 amino acids. The CDR3 nucleotides read TGTGCCAGCAGCTTCTCTTCAGCAGATACGCAGTATTTT. Amino acids: CASSFSSADTQYF.